This T cell receptor beta chain was sequenced for a study of T-cell reconstitution after alpha-beta-depleted transplantation in children. Unique molecular identifiers were used to barcode this TCRbeta library. Each CDR3 protein is one row after TCRdb ran MiXCR on the PCR reads. The sample has 200,000 to 250,000 distinct CDR3 sequences, approximately 12% seen once; the top ten hold over 2%. The CDR3 length is 13 residues. V was cut by 4 bases and J by 9 bases, with 13 bases left in between. Germline values: CDR1 SGHTA, CDR2 FQGNSA. This clonotype was detected many times. The sample consisted of PBMCs from the stem cell graft donor, taken from the stem cell graft. This TCR was sampled from a human donor who donated a stem cell graft to a child with acute lymphoblastic leukemia. The chain employs TRBV7-2 and TRBJ2-1, with D tentatively TRBD1 (6 bases). The CDR3 sequence: CASSSQGVGEQFF. DNA of the CDR3: TGTGCCAGCAGCTCACAGGGTGTCGGTGAGCAGTTCTTC.